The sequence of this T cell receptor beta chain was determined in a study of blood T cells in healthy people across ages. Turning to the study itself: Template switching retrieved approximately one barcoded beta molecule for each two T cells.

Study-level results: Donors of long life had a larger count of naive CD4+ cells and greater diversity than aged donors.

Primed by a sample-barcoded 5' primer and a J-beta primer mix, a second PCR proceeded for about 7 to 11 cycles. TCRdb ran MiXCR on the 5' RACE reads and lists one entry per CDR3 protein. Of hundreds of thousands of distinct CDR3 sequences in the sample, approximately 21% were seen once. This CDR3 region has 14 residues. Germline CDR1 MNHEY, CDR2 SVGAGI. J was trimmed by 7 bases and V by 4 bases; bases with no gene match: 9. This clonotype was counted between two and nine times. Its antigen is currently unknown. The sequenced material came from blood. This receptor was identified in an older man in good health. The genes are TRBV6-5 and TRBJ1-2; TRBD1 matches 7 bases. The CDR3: CASSFGTEGSGYTF. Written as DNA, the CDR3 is TGTGCCAGCAGTTTTGGGACAGAAGGTTCTGGCTACACCTTC.